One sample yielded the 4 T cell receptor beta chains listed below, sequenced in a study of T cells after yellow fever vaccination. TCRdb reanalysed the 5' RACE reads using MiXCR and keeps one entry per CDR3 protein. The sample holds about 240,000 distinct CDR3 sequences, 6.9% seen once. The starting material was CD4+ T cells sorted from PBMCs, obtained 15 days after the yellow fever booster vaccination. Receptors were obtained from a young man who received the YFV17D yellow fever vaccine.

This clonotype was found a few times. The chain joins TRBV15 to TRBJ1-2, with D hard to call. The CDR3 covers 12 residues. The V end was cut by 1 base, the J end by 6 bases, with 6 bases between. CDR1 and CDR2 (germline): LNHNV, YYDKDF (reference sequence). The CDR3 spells CATSRGENGYTF. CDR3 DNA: TGTGCCACCAGCAGAGGGGAGAATGGCTACACCTTC.

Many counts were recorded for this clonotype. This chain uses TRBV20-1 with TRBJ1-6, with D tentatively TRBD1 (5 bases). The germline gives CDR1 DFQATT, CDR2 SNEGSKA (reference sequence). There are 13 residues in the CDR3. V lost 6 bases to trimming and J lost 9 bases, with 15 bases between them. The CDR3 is CSASDTIVSPLHF. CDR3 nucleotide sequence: TGCAGTGCCTCGGACACTATTGTTTCACCCCTCCACTTT.

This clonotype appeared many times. In nucleotides, the CDR3 is TGTGCCAGCACTAGGGGGTTCAATGAGCAGTTCTTC. This encodes CASTRGFNEQFF. The rearrangement uses TRBV28 and TRBJ2-1; D may be TRBD1 (6 bases). V was trimmed by 7 bases and J by 6 bases, leaving 10 bases between them. The CDR3 is 12 amino acids. Germline CDR1 is MDHEN and CDR2 is SYDVKM.

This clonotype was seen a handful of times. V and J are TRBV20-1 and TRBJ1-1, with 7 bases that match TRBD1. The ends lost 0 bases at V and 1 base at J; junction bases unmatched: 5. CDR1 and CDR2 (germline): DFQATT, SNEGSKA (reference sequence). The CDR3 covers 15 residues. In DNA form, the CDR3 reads TGCAGTGCTAGAGACCGGGACAGACAGAACACTGAAGCTTTCTTT. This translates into CSARDRDRQNTEAFF.